The table lists the clone carrying this TCR beta chain with a few counts. Its cognate antigen is unknown. This CDR3 is 13 amino acids long. Looked up from germline, CDR1 is SGHDT and CDR2 is YYEEEE. The trim removed 7 bases at V and 2 bases at J, leaving 5 bases unmatched. The data belong to a study of T-cell memory formation after mild COVID-19. Overall study findings and caveats: Clones contracting across day 15 to 85 had a balanced CD4/CD8 profile; later expanding clones leaned CD4+. The study detected some responding clones in pre-infection memory, suggesting cross-reactive memory joined.

MiXCR, applied by TCRdb to the 5' RACE reads, yields one record per CDR3 protein. The data show 150,000 or so distinct CDR3 sequences, around a tenth seen once. Sample: PBMCs or a T cell subset sorted from them (not recorded which). This receptor was identified in a man between 18 and 29 years old who had mild COVID-19 (a few samples of this study predate the infection). Cell type and time point are not known. This sequence joins TRBV5-6 and TRBJ2-7, with 8 bases aligning to TRBD1. Here the CDR3 reads CASCRDRTYEQYF. The CDR3 DNA reads TGTGCCAGCTGCCGGGACAGGACCTACGAGCAGTACTTC.